Listed below are T cell receptor beta chains from one sample, sequenced in a study of T cells in narcolepsy. Generated by immunoSEQ multiplex PCR, the TCRdb table keeps only in-frame clones and is missing some. Seen here are about 35,000 clones, over 80% observed once, and the top ten hold around 1%. The sequenced sample was memory (CD45RA-) CD4+ T cells from blood. The receptors here all came from a human donor in good health. Both conserved end residues are part of each CDR3. A D gene is named only where the DNA matches it firmly. A row's size may be missing; if present it is once, few, many or a size class.

d_gene	abundance	v_gene	j_gene	CDR3aa	CDR3nt
.	.	TRBV25-1	TRBJ2-7	CASTEGGGYEQYF	TGTGCCAGCACCGAGGGAGGGGGCTACGAGCAGTACTTC
.	.	TRBV18	TRBJ2-7	CASSEDQGYEQYF	TGTGCCAGCTCGGAAGACCAGGGTTACGAGCAGTACTTC
.	.	TRBV6-1	TRBJ2-1	CASSLTGYNEQFF	TGTGCCAGCAGCCTCACGGGGTACAATGAGCAGTTCTTC
.	.	TRBV5-5	TRBJ1-6	CASSSFAGGNRGSPLHF	TGTGCCAGCAGCTCATTTGCCGGGGGCAATCGGGGTTCACCCCTCCACTTT
.	.	TRBV5-6	TRBJ1-1	CASSLGTLIRGAFF	TGTGCCAGCAGCTTGGGAACCCTCATACGAGGAGCTTTCTTT
.	.	TRBV29-1	TRBJ2-1	CSVEGAGGNEQFF	TGCAGCGTTGAAGGGGCCGGTGGCAATGAGCAGTTCTTC
.	.	TRBV7-9	TRBJ2-5	CASSLIVRGRETQYF	TGTGCCAGCAGCTTAATTGTCCGGGGACGGGAGACCCAGTACTTC
TRBD1	.	TRBV7-9	TRBJ1-2	CASSLRQGLGYTF	TGTGCCAGCAGCTTAAGACAGGGGTTGGGCTACACCTTC
TRBD2	.	TRBV18	TRBJ2-7	CASSPLGGAYEQYF	TGTGCCAGCTCACCCCTCGGGGGGGCCTACGAGCAGTACTTC
TRBD1	.	TRBV5-4	TRBJ1-2	CASSPGQGSANHGYTF	TGTGCCAGCAGCCCGGGACAGGGATCAGCTAACCATGGCTACACCTTC
.	.	TRBV27	TRBJ2-1	CASRKSGSYNEQFF	TGTGCCAGCAGGAAAAGCGGCTCCTACAATGAGCAGTTCTTC
.	.	TRBV15	TRBJ2-5	CATSRNVLAGETQYF	TGTGCCACCAGCAGAAACGTTCTGGCGGGGGAGACCCAGTACTTC
.	.	TRBV5-5	TRBJ1-1	CASSLGPTGRRNTEAFF	TGTGCCAGCAGCTTGGGTCCCACGGGACGTAGGAACACTGAAGCTTTCTTT
TRBD2	.	TRBV2	TRBJ2-1	CASSDTGGASWVF	TGTGCCAGCAGTGATACCGGGGGGGCTTCCTGGGTCTTC
TRBD1	.	TRBV18	TRBJ1-4	CASSPWDRGTNEKLFF	TGTGCCAGCTCACCCTGGGACAGGGGGACTAATGAAAAACTGTTTTTT
.	.	TRBV29-1	TRBJ2-5	CSVSGRNGETQYF	TGCAGCGTTTCAGGCAGAAATGGGGAGACCCAGTACTTC
.	.	TRBV7-2	TRBJ2-7	CASSLQGRGLGEQYF	TGTGCCAGCAGCCTCCAAGGGCGGGGCCTTGGCGAGCAGTACTTC
TRBD2	.	TRBV5-1	TRBJ2-3	CASSLGGSSGDTQYF	TGCGCCAGCAGCTTGGGAGGGTCTAGCGGAGATACGCAGTATTTT
.	.	TRBV21-1	TRBJ2-5	CASSKFTGVGETQYF	TGTGCCAGCAGCAAATTTACAGGGGTAGGGGAGACCCAGTACTTC
TRBD2	once	TRBV6-6	TRBJ2-5	CASSYSEWGGTQYF	TGTGCCAGCAGTTACTCCGAGTGGGGGGGGACCCAGTACTTC